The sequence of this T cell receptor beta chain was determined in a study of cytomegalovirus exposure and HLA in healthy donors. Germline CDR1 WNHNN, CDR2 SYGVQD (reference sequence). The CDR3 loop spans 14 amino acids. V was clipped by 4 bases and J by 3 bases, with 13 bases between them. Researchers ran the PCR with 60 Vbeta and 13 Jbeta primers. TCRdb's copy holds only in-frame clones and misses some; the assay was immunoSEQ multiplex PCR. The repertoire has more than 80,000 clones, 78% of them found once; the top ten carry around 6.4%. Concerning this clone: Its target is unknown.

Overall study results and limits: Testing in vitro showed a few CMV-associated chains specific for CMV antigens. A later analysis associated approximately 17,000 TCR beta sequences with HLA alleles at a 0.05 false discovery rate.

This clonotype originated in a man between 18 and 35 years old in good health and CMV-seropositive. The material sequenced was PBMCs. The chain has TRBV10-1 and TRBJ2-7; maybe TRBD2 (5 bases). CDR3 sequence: CASSGRASRYEQYF. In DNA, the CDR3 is TGCGCCAGCAGTGGAAGGGCTAGCCGCTACGAGCAGTACTTC.